This TCR beta chain was observed in a study of patients and donors after allogeneic stem cell transplantation. TCRdb redid the calling of the RT-PCR reads with MiXCR, one entry per CDR3 protein. The repertoire holds about 200,000 distinct CDR3 sequences, with around two fifths as singletons. The clonotype was recovered from a human donor who was either an allogeneic HSCT recipient or a stem cell or donor lymphocyte infusion donor (not recorded which). It is not recorded whose cells these are; they may come from a transplant donor. The sequenced material came from blood, either unsorted or a sorted T cell fraction (not recorded which).

The CDR3 bases are TGTGCCAGTATGGCCGGCAGGACCCACACTGAAGCTTTCTTT. Its translation: CASMAGRTHTEAFF. The V and J genes are TRBV19 and TRBJ1-1; D gene ambiguous. The CDR3 sequence is 14 residues long. V was pared by 7 bases and J by 3 bases, with 15 bases between. Germline V lookup: CDR1 LNHDA, CDR2 SQIVND (reference sequence).